These 4 T cell receptor beta chains came from one sample sequenced in a study of T-cell memory formation after mild COVID-19. TCRdb independently ran MiXCR on the 5' RACE reads; one entry per CDR3 protein. The table includes a few hundred thousand distinct CDR3 sequences, 15% to 20% detected once. Specimen: PBMCs or a T cell subset sorted from them (not recorded which). The receptor source for this set is a man between 18 and 29 years old who had mild COVID-19 (a few samples of this study predate the infection). Cell type and time point are not known.

The CDR3 loop reads CAWRAGGDADTQYF. For the CDR3, the DNA is TGTGCCTGGAGAGCGGGGGGGGATGCAGATACGCAGTATTTT. This chain joins TRBV30 and TRBJ2-3, with TRBD2 identical over 10 bases. The germline V gene has CDR1 GTSNPN and CDR2 SVGIG (reference sequence). The ends lost 3 bases at V and 4 bases at J; junction bases unmatched: 4. This CDR3 is 14 amino acids long.

At least ten counts were recorded for this clonotype. The rearrangement links TRBV7-2 to TRBJ2-1; 7 bases line up with TRBD1. The CDR3 totals 14 residues. V was clipped by 9 bases and J by 4 bases; unmatched bases: 9. Germline CDR1 and CDR2: SGHTA and FQGNSA. CDR3 nucleotide sequence: TGTGCCAGTCGGCGACAGGGATCGTACAATGAGCAGTTCTTC. As protein: CASRRQGSYNEQFF.

This sequence joins TRBV18 and TRBJ1-2; D remains ambiguous. Germline V gene data show CDR1 as KGHSH and CDR2 as LQKENI. V was cut by 3 bases and J by 10 bases, with 15 bases left in between. The CDR3 covers 13 residues. The CDR3 DNA reads TGTGCCAGCTCACCGACTACGGACGGACTCTACACCTTC. Translation gives CASSPTTDGLYTF. Full variable domain (missing parts from reference TRBV18 and TRBJ1-2): NAGVMQNPRHLVRRRGQEARLRCSPMKGHSHVYWYRQLPEEGLKFMVYLQKENIIDESGMPKERFSAEFPKEGPSILRIQQVVRGDSAAYFCASSPTTDGLYTFGSGTRLTVV.

This clonotype was counted between two and nine times. CDR3 amino acids: CASSIGQGTETQYF. Here the CDR3 DNA reads TGTGCCAGCAGCATCGGACAGGGGACGGAGACCCAGTACTTC. The genes are TRBV4-2 and TRBJ2-5; 9 bases agree with TRBD1. The length of the CDR3 is 14 residues. J was trimmed by 5 bases and V by 5 bases; bases with no gene match: 6. The V gene's germline CDR1 is LGHNA and CDR2 YNFKEQ.